The clone carrying this TCR beta chain was recorded a few times. The antigen remains undetermined. The data derive from a study of identical twins. Study-wide points: Twins shared beta out-of-frame sequences in excess, but this excess was weaker. Zero-insertion findings could be partly confounded by invariant cells (MAIT and iNKT cells).

The germline V and J ends were trimmed by 3 bases and 1 base, with 12 bases remaining between them. CDR3 length equals 15 residues. Looked up from germline, CDR1 is MDHEN and CDR2 is SYDVKM. MiXCR was run by TCRdb on the 5' RACE reads, yielding one entry per CDR3 protein. This sample has approximately 590,000 distinct CDR3 sequences, with approximately 9.6% found just once. The same specimen was also included in a second study, on yellow fever vaccine responses in identical twins.

Sequencing was done on a sample of PBMCs. V is TRBV28 and J is TRBJ2-5; a possible D gene is TRBD1 (5 bases). The TCR originated in a woman between 18 and 30 years old in good health. The CDR3 here is CASSFPTVSQETQYF. Here the CDR3 DNA reads TGTGCCAGCAGTTTCCCGACAGTTTCCCAAGAGACCCAGTACTTC.